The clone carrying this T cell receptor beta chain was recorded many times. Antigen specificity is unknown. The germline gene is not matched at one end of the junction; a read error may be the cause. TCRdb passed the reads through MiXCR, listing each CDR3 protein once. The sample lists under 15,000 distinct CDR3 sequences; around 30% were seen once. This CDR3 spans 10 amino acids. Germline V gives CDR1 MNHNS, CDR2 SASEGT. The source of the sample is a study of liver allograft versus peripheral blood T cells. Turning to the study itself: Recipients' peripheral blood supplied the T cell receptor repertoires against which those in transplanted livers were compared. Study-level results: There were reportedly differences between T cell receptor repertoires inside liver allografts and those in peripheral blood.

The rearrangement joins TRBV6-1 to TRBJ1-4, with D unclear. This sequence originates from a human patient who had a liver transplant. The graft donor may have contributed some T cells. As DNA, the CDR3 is TGTGCCAGCAGTGAAGGTCGACCGGTTTTT. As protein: CASSEGRPVF.